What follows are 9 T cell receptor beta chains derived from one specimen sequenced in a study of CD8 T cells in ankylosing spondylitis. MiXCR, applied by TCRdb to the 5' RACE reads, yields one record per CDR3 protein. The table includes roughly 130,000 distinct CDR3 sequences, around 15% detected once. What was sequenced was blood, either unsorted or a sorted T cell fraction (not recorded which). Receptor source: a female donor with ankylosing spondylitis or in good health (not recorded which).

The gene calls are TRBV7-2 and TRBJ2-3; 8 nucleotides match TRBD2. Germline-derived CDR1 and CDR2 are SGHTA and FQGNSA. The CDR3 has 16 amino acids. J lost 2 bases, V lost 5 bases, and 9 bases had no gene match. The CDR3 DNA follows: TGTGCCAGCAGCCCTGGGGGCGGGGGGCACACAGATACGCAGTATTTT. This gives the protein CASSPGGGGHTDTQYF.

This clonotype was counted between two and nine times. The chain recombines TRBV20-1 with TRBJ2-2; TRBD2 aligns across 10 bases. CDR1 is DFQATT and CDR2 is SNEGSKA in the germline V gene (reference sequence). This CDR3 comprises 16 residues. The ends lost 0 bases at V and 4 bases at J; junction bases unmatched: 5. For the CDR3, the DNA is TGCAGTGCTAGAGATCTAGCGGGAGTCGGCACCGGGGAGCTGTTTTTT. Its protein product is CSARDLAGVGTGELFF.

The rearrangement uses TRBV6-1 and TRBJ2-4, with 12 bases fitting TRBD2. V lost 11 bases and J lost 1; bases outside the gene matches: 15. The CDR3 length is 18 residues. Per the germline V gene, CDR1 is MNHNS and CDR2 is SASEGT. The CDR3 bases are TGTGCCGGCACGCTCGCTAGCGGGGGGGCTTGGGCCAAAAACATTCAGTACTTC. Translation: CAGTLASGGAWAKNIQYF.

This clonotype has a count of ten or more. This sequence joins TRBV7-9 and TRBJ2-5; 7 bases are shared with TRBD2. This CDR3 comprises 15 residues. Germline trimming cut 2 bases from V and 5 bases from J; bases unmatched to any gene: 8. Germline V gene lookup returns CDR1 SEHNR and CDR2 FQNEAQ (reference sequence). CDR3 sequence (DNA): TGTGCCAGCAGCTTATTCAGGGAGGGTGTGGAGACCCAGTACTTC. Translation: CASSLFREGVETQYF.

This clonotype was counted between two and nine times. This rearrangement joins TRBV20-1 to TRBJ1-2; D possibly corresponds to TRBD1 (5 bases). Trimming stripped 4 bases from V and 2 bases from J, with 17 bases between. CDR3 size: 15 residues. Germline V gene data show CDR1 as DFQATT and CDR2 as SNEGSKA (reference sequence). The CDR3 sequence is CSATRGNGGNYGYTF. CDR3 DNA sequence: TGCAGTGCTACGAGAGGAAACGGGGGAAACTATGGCTACACCTTC.

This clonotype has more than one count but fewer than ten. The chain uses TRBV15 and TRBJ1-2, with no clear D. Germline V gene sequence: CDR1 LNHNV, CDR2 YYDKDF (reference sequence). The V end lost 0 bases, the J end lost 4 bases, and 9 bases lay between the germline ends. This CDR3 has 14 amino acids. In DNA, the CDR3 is TGTGCCACCAGCAGAGAATTGGTGGGCTATGGCTACACCTTC. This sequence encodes CATSRELVGYGYTF.

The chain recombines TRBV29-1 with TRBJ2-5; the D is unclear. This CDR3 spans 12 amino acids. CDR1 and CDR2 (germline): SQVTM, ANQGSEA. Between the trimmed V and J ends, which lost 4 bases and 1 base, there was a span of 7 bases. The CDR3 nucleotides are TGCAGCGTTGGGCACATCCAAGAGACCCAGTACTTC. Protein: CSVGHIQETQYF.

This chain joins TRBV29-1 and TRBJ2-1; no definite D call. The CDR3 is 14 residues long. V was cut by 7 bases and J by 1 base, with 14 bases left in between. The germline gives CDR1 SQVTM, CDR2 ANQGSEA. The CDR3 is CSGALSPSYNEQFF. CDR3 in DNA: TGCAGCGGCGCTTTAAGTCCTTCCTACAATGAGCAGTTCTTC.

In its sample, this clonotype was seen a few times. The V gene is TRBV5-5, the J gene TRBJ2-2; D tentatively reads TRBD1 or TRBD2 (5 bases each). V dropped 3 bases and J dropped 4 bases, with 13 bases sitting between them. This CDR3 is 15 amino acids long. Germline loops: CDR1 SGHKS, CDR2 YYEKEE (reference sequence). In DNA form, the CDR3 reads TGTGCCAGCAGCTCGGGACGGACGGGCACCGGGGAGCTGTTTTTT. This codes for CASSSGRTGTGELFF.